This T cell receptor (beta chain) was captured in a study of T-cell memory formation after mild COVID-19. Study-level background: Largely, the TCR clusters proved donor specific.

Details on this clonotype: The target antigen is unknown.

Using constant-segment primers, 5'RACE produced TCR alpha and TCR beta cDNA libraries carrying sample barcodes and UMIs. TCRdb reprocessed the 5' RACE reads with MiXCR, giving one entry per CDR3 protein. The sample shows a few hundred thousand distinct CDR3 sequences, over 13% of them seen only once. Study observations and caveats: CD4+ contracting clones lay mainly in CM and EM, CD8+ ones in EMRA. Day 15 to 85 contracting clones showed balanced CD4/CD8; later expanders leaned CD4+.

The CDR3 is made up of 17 amino acids. Deletions cut 4 bases from V and 4 bases from J, with 22 bases between. Per the germline V gene, CDR1 is MGHRA and CDR2 is YSYEKL. The sequence was obtained from a man younger than 30 who had mild COVID-19 (a few samples of this study predate the infection). Cell type and time point are not known. The chain employs TRBV4-1 and TRBJ1-1; D perhaps matches TRBD1 (5 bases). Input material: PBMCs or a T cell subset sorted from them (not recorded which). The CDR3 reads CASSPRTGQGFTTEAFF. For the CDR3, the DNA is TGCGCCAGCAGCCCAAGAACCGGGCAGGGATTCACCACTGAAGCTTTCTTT.